Given below is one T cell receptor beta chain in context. Its antigen is not yet known. Base qualities were left out, and no much larger clone turns up one base away. V loses 1 base, J loses 6 bases, and the germline ends lie 9 bases apart. The CDR3 numbers 13 residues from cysteine through phenylalanine. Just the 39-base CDR3 DNA is kept, in frame starting at base 1. CDR1 is given as SEHNR and CDR2 as FQNEAQ, both from the germline V gene (reference sequence). These data come from a study of T-cell memory formation after mild COVID-19 (dated by TCRdb to about 2021). For the wider study: TCR sequence clusters from the two donors were found to be largely donor specific. The cohort comprised two young, previously healthy adult volunteers, one female and one male. Longitudinal TCRalpha and TCRbeta repertoire sequencing tracked T-cell clones expanding and contracting after mild COVID-19 in a couple of donors. Study-wide conclusions, independent of this receptor: The study covered only a couple of mild cases, and larger cohorts including severe cases with pre-infection samples were considered necessary. Some responding clones were detected in pre-infection memory, suggesting pre-existing cross-reactive memory T cells joined the SARS-CoV-2 response. Clones contracting from day 15 to 85 had balanced CD4/CD8 phenotypes, while a second wave expanding from day 15 to 37 was biased towards CD4+. Contracting CD4+ clones were found mainly in CM and EM memory subsets, while CD8+ clones were enriched in EMRA. The second-wave clones that peaked on day 37 were not confirmed to be SARS-CoV-2 specific.

Sequencing instrument: Illumina NovaSeq 6000. TCRalpha and TCRbeta cDNA libraries were constructed by 5'RACE with constant-segment primers, with sample barcodes and unique molecular identifiers being introduced. Trizol reagent was used to extract RNA from every sample. Amplification of the libraries took two PCR steps, and the second step added a second sample barcode plus Illumina TruSeq adapters. Sequencing of libraries was performed on an Illumina NovaSeq with 2 x 150 bp paired-end reads. In the authors' own workflow: Reads were demultiplexed and collapsed into UMI-guided consensus sequences with migec v1.2.7. Using mixcr v2.1.11, the UMI consensuses were aligned to TRA and TRB V and J templates and assembled into clonotypes. Clonotypes were classified as expanded or contracted when called significant by both edgeR and NoisET, with noise models trained on biological replicates. edgeR calls used a false discovery rate-adjusted p below 0.01 and a log2 fold-change threshold of 1. PCA with hierarchical clustering of max-normalized trajectories of the 1000 most abundant clonotypes was used as exploratory dynamics analysis. The CD4 or CD8 phenotype of responding clones was assigned using the separately sequenced CD4+ and CD8+ repertoires. The public reads were reanalyzed by TCRdb: fastp trimming at Q25, MiXCR alignment, in-frame beta chains only. A single entry per CDR3 protein holds the most common genes and DNA from its merged rows. The V and J calls, along with clone size, are taken from TCRdb and not from the paper's own processing. For this sample the table gives around 99,000 distinct CDR3 sequences, of which 14% were detected only once. The ten largest account for less than 45% of the sample.

Ficoll-Paque density gradient centrifugation was used to isolate PBMCs. This clonotype was obtained from a man between 18 and 35 years old who had mild COVID-19 (a few samples of this study predate the infection). The sample titles of this study are shuffled in the database, so cell type and time point are left out; the donor was told from shared clones. The specimen sequenced was PBMCs or a T cell subset sorted from them (not recorded which). Here the chain combines TRBV7-9 and TRBJ1-1; too little of a D gene remains to name it. CDR3 loop: CASSLETGPEAFF. The bases read TGTGCCAGCAGCTTAGAGACCGGCCCTGAAGCTTTCTTT.